These T cell receptor beta chains were read from a single sample in a study of radiation and T cells in renal cell carcinoma. Produced via immunoSEQ multiplex PCR; TCRdb's table is partial and in-frame only. The sample has roughly 86,000 clones, around four fifths seen once. The sequencing here drew on blood, taken from a patient whose treatment included radiotherapy and nephrectomy. The origin of the receptors is a man between 50 and 59 years old with renal cell carcinoma. Both conserved end residues are part of each CDR3. Rows may omit the clone size; those that give it use once, few, many or a size class.

J,size,V,CDR3
TRBJ1-1,once,TRBV2,CASRELASGLNTEAFF
TRBJ2-1,-,TRBV7-8,CASSLAIHNEQFF
TRBJ2-1,-,TRBV7-2,CASSGRLAGRRNEQFF
TRBJ2-3,-,TRBV5-1,CASSLGPRGDTDTQYF
TRBJ1-1,-,TRBV5-1,CASSSSGREGVNAFF
TRBJ1-5,-,TRBV19,CASSASRDSHVGQPQHF
TRBJ2-7,once,TRBV7-8,CASSSGLAGAYEQYF
TRBJ2-7,-,TRBV2,CASDFAGYEQYF
TRBJ2-1,once,TRBV5-4,CASSSGLKPGSYNEQFF
TRBJ2-5,-,TRBV5-1,CASSFSGQETQYF
TRBJ2-1,-,TRBV27,CASSLQRGYNEQFF
TRBJ1-2,-,TRBV6-6,CASSSGDSNYGYTF
TRBJ2-3,-,TRBV5-1,CASSFLTKPSTDTQYF
TRBJ2-7,-,TRBV9,CASSGTGTGLLHEQYF
TRBJ1-2,few,TRBV4-3,CASSQDLGRTNYGYTF
TRBJ1-1,-,TRBV11-2,CASSLIRDSMNTEAFF
TRBJ1-4,-,TRBV27,CASADGGEKLFF
TRBJ1-1,once,TRBV2,CASSDPDRGTEAFF
TRBJ2-7,-,TRBV5-8,CASSLNLGLAGNEQYF
TRBJ2-1,-,TRBV7-6,CASSLPPTSGANNEQFF
TRBJ2-1,-,TRBV11-1,CASSSYLWNEQFF
TRBJ1-1,-,TRBV2,CASSEGTRNTEAFF
TRBJ1-5,-,TRBV4-2,CASSQVAPSNQPQHF
TRBJ1-5,few,TRBV2,CASSERTGAEQPQHF
TRBJ2-2,-,TRBV9,CASSPAGGELFF
TRBJ1-5,-,TRBV6-5,CASSVSTEQPQHF
TRBJ1-1,-,TRBV5-1,CASSLVRGPTEAFF
TRBJ2-7,-,TRBV11-1,CASSLDWGTAEQYF
TRBJ2-3,-,TRBV9,CASSPGGGPDTQYF
TRBJ2-7,-,TRBV5-1,CASSARDVLAYEQYF
TRBJ1-3,-,TRBV7-3,CASSLGSSGNTIYF
TRBJ2-2,few,TRBV18,CASSPTPPLGVDTGELFF
TRBJ1-6,-,TRBV7-8,CASSRGGTDNSPLHF
TRBJ1-5,-,TRBV2,CASSDNGDRGQPQHF
TRBJ1-6,few,TRBV4-3,CASSQERTGVGSPLHF
TRBJ2-3,-,TRBV30,CALTGGFTDTQYF
TRBJ1-2,-,TRBV4-1,CASSQVPGQHYGYTF
TRBJ1-2,-,TRBV7-2,CASSLEAPGGYGYTF
TRBJ2-2,-,TRBV4-2,CASSHLGTSGRAGIGELFF
TRBJ2-2,-,TRBV5-4,CASSPDRGNTGELFF
TRBJ2-7,-,TRBV5-4,CASKFYFAYEQYF
TRBJ1-1,-,TRBV27,CASSFGGGTEAFF
TRBJ2-4,-,TRBV4-2,CASSQEGGTIQYF
TRBJ2-7,-,TRBV28,CASRAGQGIYEQYF
TRBJ1-5,-,TRBV7-6,CASSPTGGNQPQHF
TRBJ1-4,-,TRBV9,CASSVAGGGEKLFF
TRBJ2-5,-,TRBV11-2,CASSFGSSGNQETQYF
TRBJ1-4,-,TRBV5-8,CASSGGRGNEKLFF
TRBJ1-3,-,TRBV4-3,CASSQDLGSASGNTIYF
TRBJ2-1,-,TRBV27,CASSLSPRAGGNEQFF
TRBJ2-5,-,TRBV11-1,CASSSGVDIQETQYF
TRBJ2-2,-,TRBV5-1,CASSLSVVNTGELFF
TRBJ2-1,once,TRBV27,CASSSYLGTYYNEQFF
TRBJ1-4,-,TRBV15,CATSNMDRPSVKLFF
TRBJ2-1,-,TRBV5-1,CASGPIGLAGRSNEQFF
TRBJ2-1,-,TRBV5-4,CASSFGQNNEQFF
TRBJ1-2,-,TRBV19,CASSLTDYGYTF
TRBJ2-3,few,TRBV5-5,CASSQERWSDTQYF
TRBJ2-3,-,TRBV9,CASSVTSGFTDTQYF